Listed below are T cell receptor beta chains from one sample, sequenced in a study of blood T cell repertoires in COVID-19. TCRdb's copy holds only in-frame clones and misses some; the assay was immunoSEQ multiplex PCR. Of about 120,000 clones in the sample, roughly 85% were seen once. Sequencing was carried out using peripheral blood. The receptors were sampled from a man between 35 and 55 years old with acute or convalescent COVID-19. CDR3s include the opening cysteine and the closing phenylalanine or tryptophan. The D gene is left open where the match is weak. Size values are once, few and many counts, or a class for expanded clones, and some rows have none.

j_call	clone_size	d_call	v_call	cdr3_nt	cdr3_aa
TRBJ1-2	-	-	TRBV30	TGTGCCTGGAGTCGCGCTGCGGGTCATGGCTACACCTTC	CAWSRAAGHGYTF
TRBJ1-5	-	-	TRBV19	TGTGCCAGTAGTATAGTCCACAATCAGCCCCAGCATTTT	CASSIVHNQPQHF
TRBJ2-7	-	-	TRBV27	TGTGCCAGCAGTTTATTGGGCCAGTCCGAGCAGTACTTC	CASSLLGQSEQYF
TRBJ2-3	-	TRBD1	TRBV19	TGTGCCAGCTTAGGACAGGCCACAGATACGCAGTATTTT	CASLGQATDTQYF
TRBJ1-1	-	TRBD1	TRBV5-4	TGTGCCAGCAGAGACGAGGGGGCGCTGGTCACTGAAGCTTTCTTT	CASRDEGALVTEAFF
TRBJ1-3	-	-	TRBV4-1	TGCGCCAGCAGCCAAGATGTCGGCTCTGGAAACACCATATATTTT	CASSQDVGSGNTIYF
TRBJ1-1	-	TRBD1	TRBV27	TGTGCCAGCAGTCCTAGACAGGGGACCGCTTTCTTT	CASSPRQGTAFF
TRBJ1-1	few	TRBD1	TRBV6-6	TGTGCCAGCAGAGGACAGGGGGCTGGCACTGAAGCTTTCTTT	CASRGQGAGTEAFF
TRBJ1-2	-	TRBD1	TRBV19	TGTGCCAGTACCCAGGACAGGGAGGACTATGGCTACACCTTC	CASTQDREDYGYTF
TRBJ2-1	-	TRBD2	TRBV2	TGTGCCAGCAGTTTAGCGGGGATCTCCTACAATGAGCAGTTCTTC	CASSLAGISYNEQFF
TRBJ2-2	-	TRBD2	TRBV29-1	TGCAGCGTTCAAACTAGCGGGAGAACCGGGGAGCTGTTTTTT	CSVQTSGRTGELFF
TRBJ1-5	-	-	TRBV15	TGTGCCACCAGCAGGAGGGTGAGCAATCAGCCCCAGCATTTT	CATSRRVSNQPQHF
TRBJ2-2	many	-	TRBV30	TGTGCCTGGGCCCGACTAGCGAACACCGGGGAGCTGTTTTTT	CAWARLANTGELFF
TRBJ2-1	-	-	TRBV6-4	TGTGCCAGCAGTGGTACGGGGAGGAATGAGCAGTTCTTC	CASSGTGRNEQFF
TRBJ2-2	-	-	TRBV9	TGTGCCAGCAGCGTCACAGACATTAGGACCGGGGAGCTGTTTTTT	CASSVTDIRTGELFF
TRBJ2-5	-	-	TRBV19	TGTGCCAGTAGTATGGGGGGGCAGCAAGAGACCCAGTACTTC	CASSMGGQQETQYF
TRBJ1-1	-	TRBD1	TRBV5-8	TGTGCCAGCAGCCCAGCCCGGTGGGACAGGGGGCCGAACACTGAAGCTTTCTTT	CASSPARWDRGPNTEAFF
TRBJ1-2	-	TRBD1	TRBV3-1/TRBV3-2	TGTGCCAGCAGCCAAGTATTTAGGACAGGGGGCATTGACTATGGCTACACCTTC	CASSQVFRTGGIDYGYTF
TRBJ1-1	-	-	TRBV14	TGTGCCAGCAGCCAAGAGCGGCGCTCAGCGGCTTTCTTT	CASSQERRSAAFF
TRBJ2-3	-	-	TRBV11-3	TGTGCCAGCAGCTCCTCTAGCACAGATACGCAGTATTTT	CASSSSSTDTQYF
TRBJ1-6	-	-	TRBV27	TGTGCCAGCACCTCCATGGCAGGGCAGGGGAATTCACCCCTCCACTTT	CASTSMAGQGNSPLHF
TRBJ1-5	-	-	TRBV4-1	TGCGCCAGCAGCCAAGAAATGGCTCAGCCCCAGCATTTT	CASSQEMAQPQHF
TRBJ1-6	-	TRBD1	TRBV5-4	TGTGCCAGCAGCCCTGGGACAGGGGGCGAGTCACCCCTCCACTTT	CASSPGTGGESPLHF
TRBJ2-6	-	-	TRBV6-2/TRBV6-3	TGTGCCAGCAGCCAACAGGATCCTGGGGCCAACGTCCTGACTTTC	CASSQQDPGANVLTF
TRBJ1-6	-	-	TRBV18	TGTGCCAGCTCAGCACGACAGCCTTATAATTCACCCCTCCACTTT	CASSARQPYNSPLHF
TRBJ2-1	-	-	TRBV9	TGTGCCAGCAGCTCAACACCTAGGCAGGAGCAGTTCTTC	CASSSTPRQEQFF
TRBJ1-1	-	-	TRBV5-5	TGTGCCAGCAGCTTGGGTGTAAACACTGAAGCTTTCTTT	CASSLGVNTEAFF
TRBJ1-1	-	-	TRBV24-1	TGTGCCACCAGTGATGCCACAGGGCCCACTGAAGCTTTCTTT	CATSDATGPTEAFF
TRBJ2-3	-	-	TRBV7-2	TGTGCCAGCAGCTTAAGCAGGGGTGGCACAGATACGCAGTATTTT	CASSLSRGGTDTQYF
TRBJ1-2	-	-	TRBV4-3	TGCGCCAGCAGCCAAGGCCGCCTAGGTGGCTACACCTTC	CASSQGRLGGYTF
TRBJ2-2	-	-	TRBV7-9	TGTGCCAGCAGCTTTTCTAGATTTGCCGGGGAGCTGTTTTTT	CASSFSRFAGELFF
TRBJ2-7	-	-	TRBV6-1	TGTGCCAGCAGTGAGCGGGGGCCCTACGAGCAGTACTTC	CASSERGPYEQYF
TRBJ2-1	-	-	TRBV6-1	TGTGCCAGCAGTGAACGTCGGGGGAGCTCCTACAATGAGCAGTTCTTC	CASSERRGSSYNEQFF
TRBJ1-3	-	TRBD1	TRBV18	TGTGCCAGCTCACCACCTGGACAGGGGCGAAACACCATATATTTT	CASSPPGQGRNTIYF
TRBJ2-7	-	-	TRBV2	TGTGCCAGTAACCCAGGGTATCCCGAGCAGTACTTC	CASNPGYPEQYF
TRBJ1-1	once	-	TRBV3-1/TRBV3-2	TGTGCCAGCAGCCAAATTGGAAGGGGGACTGAAGCTTTCTTT	CASSQIGRGTEAFF
TRBJ1-4	-	TRBD1	TRBV6-5	TGTGCCAGCCTAGACCGACAGGGCGGTGAAAAACTGTTTTTT	CASLDRQGGEKLFF
TRBJ2-7	once	TRBD1	TRBV23-1	TGCGCCAGCAGTCAATCTGGACAGGTCTACGAGCAGTACTTC	CASSQSGQVYEQYF
TRBJ2-1	-	TRBD1	TRBV6-1	TGTGCCAGCAGTGAACAGGGGGTGGGTAATGAGCAGTTCTTC	CASSEQGVGNEQFF
TRBJ2-5	-	-	TRBV7-2	TGTGCCAGCAGCCTGCCAGGCCAGTCGGGGGAGACCCAGTACTTC	CASSLPGQSGETQYF
TRBJ1-3	-	-	TRBV11-2	TGTGCCAGCAGCTTAGCCGGGGTCTCTGGAAACACCATATATTTT	CASSLAGVSGNTIYF
TRBJ2-1	once	TRBD2	TRBV3-1/TRBV3-2	TGTGCCAGCAGCCAACCCCTAGCGGGAGGGTACAATGAGCAGTTCTTC	CASSQPLAGGYNEQFF
TRBJ1-1	-	-	TRBV30	TGTGCCTGGAGGACAGCGACTGAAGCTTTCTTT	CAWRTATEAFF
TRBJ2-7	-	-	TRBV5-1	TGCGCCAGCAGCTTGGGACAGTCCTACGAGCAGTACTTC	CASSLGQSYEQYF
TRBJ2-5	once	TRBD1	TRBV30	TGTGCCTGGACGGACAGGGGGGAGACCCAGTACTTC	CAWTDRGETQYF
TRBJ2-2	-	-	TRBV5-1	TGCGCCAGCACCGCGAACACCGGGGAGCTGTTTTTT	CASTANTGELFF
TRBJ1-5	few	-	TRBV2	TGTGCCAGCAGCTACCCGGGACTGCAGAATCAGCCCCAGCATTTT	CASSYPGLQNQPQHF
TRBJ2-2	-	-	TRBV7-2	TGTGCCAGCAGCCTAGACCCAGTCGCGAACACCGGGGAGCTGTTTTTT	CASSLDPVANTGELFF
TRBJ2-1	-	TRBD2	TRBV4-3	TGCGCCAGCAGCCAAGAATTCACGGGGGGGCCCGATGAGCAGTTCTTC	CASSQEFTGGPDEQFF
TRBJ2-2	-	-	TRBV19	TGTGCCAGTACTACAACGGGACTTCTAAACACCGGGGAGCTGTTTTTT	CASTTTGLLNTGELFF
TRBJ1-1	-	-	TRBV3-1/TRBV3-2	TGTGCCAGCAGCCAGGGTAATTGGGGGAGGCCTGAAGCTTTCTTT	CASSQGNWGRPEAFF
TRBJ2-5	-	TRBD2	TRBV27	TGTGCCAGCAGTTTCTTTGGGCAAGCGGGAGGGACCCAGTACTTC	CASSFFGQAGGTQYF
TRBJ1-1	few	-	TRBV5-1	TGCGCCAGCAGCTTGGTGCGGGGGTCAACTGAAGCTTTCTTT	CASSLVRGSTEAFF
TRBJ2-4	once	-	TRBV24-1	TGTGCCACCAGTGTACCTCCCATTGGGGGCAGGGAGGGGACGGTAGCCAAAAACATTCAGTACTTC	CATSVPPIGGREGTVAKNIQYF
TRBJ2-1	-	-	TRBV30	TGTGCCTGTACGGACAGAGTGGCTTTAGGTGAGCAGTTCTTC	CACTDRVALGEQFF
TRBJ1-1	-	TRBD1	TRBV9	TGTGCCAGCAGCGTAACAGGGGTCACTGAAGCTTTCTTT	CASSVTGVTEAFF
TRBJ1-2	-	-	TRBV27	TGTGCCAGCAGCCGTGACTCCGTCTATGGCTACACCTTC	CASSRDSVYGYTF
TRBJ2-1	-	TRBD1	TRBV7-3	TGTGCCAGCAGCTCCGGGACAGGGGGGTACAATGAGCAGTTCTTC	CASSSGTGGYNEQFF
TRBJ1-2	-	TRBD1	TRBV4-3	TGCGCCAGCAGCCGTAACTCACAGGGGGTAGGTGGCTACACCTTC	CASSRNSQGVGGYTF